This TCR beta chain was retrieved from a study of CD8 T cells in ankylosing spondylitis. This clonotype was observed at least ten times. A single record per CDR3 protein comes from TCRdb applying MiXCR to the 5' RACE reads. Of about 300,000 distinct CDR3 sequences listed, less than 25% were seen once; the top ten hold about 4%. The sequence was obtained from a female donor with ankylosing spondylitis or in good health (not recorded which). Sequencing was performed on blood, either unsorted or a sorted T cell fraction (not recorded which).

CDR3 in DNA: TGTGCCAGCAGCTTGATGGGACTAGCGGACAATGAGCAGTTCTTC. It yields the protein CASSLMGLADNEQFF. This chain links TRBV11-2 with TRBJ2-1; 11 nucleotides line up with TRBD2. CDR1 and CDR2 from the germline V gene are SGHAT and FQNNGV. The ends lost 3 bases at V and 5 bases at J; junction bases unmatched: 3. This CDR3 contains 15 residues. Full variable domain (missing parts from reference TRBV11-2 and TRBJ2-1): EAGVAQSPRYKIIEKRQSVAFWCNPISGHATLYWYQQILGQGPKLLIQFQNNGVVDDSQLPKDRFSAERLKGVDSTLKIQPAKLEDSAVYLCASSLMGLADNEQFFGPGTRLTVL.